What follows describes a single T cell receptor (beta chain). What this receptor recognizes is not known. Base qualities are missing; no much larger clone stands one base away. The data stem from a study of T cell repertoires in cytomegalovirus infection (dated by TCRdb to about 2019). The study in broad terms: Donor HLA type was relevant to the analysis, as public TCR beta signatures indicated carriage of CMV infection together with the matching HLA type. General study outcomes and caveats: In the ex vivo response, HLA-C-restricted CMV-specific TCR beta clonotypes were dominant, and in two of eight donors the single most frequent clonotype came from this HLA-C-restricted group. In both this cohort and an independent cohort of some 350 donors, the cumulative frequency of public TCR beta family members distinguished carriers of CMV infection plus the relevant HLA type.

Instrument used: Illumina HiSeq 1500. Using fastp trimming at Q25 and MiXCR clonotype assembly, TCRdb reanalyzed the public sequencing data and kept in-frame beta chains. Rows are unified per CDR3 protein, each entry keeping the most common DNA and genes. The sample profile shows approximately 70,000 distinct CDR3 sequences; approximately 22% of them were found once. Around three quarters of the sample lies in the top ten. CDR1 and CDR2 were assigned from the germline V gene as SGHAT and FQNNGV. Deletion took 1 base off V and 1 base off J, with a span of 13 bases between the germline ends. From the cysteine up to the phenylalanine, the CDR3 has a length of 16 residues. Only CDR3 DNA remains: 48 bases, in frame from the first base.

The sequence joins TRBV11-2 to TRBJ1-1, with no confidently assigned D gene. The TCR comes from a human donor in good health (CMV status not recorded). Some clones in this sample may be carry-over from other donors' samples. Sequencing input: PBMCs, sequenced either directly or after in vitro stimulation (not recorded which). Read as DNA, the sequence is TGTGCCAGCAGCTTAGGGGTCCGCAGCCGGAACACTGAAGCTTTCTTT. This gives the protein CASSLGVRSRNTEAFF.